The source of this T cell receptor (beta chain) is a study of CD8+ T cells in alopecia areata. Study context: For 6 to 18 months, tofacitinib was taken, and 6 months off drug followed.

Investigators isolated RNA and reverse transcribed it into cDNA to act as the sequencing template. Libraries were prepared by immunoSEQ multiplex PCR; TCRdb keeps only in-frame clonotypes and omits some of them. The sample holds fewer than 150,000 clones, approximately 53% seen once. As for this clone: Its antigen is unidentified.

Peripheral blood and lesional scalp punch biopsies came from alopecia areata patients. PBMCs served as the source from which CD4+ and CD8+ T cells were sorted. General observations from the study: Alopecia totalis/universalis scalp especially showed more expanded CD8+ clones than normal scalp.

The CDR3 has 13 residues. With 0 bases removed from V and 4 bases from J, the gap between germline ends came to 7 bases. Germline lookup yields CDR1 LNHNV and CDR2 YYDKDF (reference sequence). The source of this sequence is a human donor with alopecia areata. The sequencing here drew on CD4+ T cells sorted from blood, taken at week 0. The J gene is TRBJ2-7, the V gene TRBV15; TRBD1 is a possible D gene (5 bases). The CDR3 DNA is TGTGCCACCAGCAGAGATGCAGGGTACGAGCAGTACTTC. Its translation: CATSRDAGYEQYF.